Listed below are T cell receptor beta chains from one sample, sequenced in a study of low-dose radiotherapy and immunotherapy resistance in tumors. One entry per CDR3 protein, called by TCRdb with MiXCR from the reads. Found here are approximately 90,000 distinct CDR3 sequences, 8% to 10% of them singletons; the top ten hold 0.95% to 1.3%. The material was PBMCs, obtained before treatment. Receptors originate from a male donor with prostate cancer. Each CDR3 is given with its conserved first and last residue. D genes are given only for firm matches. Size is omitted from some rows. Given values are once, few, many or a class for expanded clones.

TGTGCCAGCGGCCGGGACAGGGACTCCTACAATGAGCAGTTCTTC,CASGRDRDSYNEQFF,TRBD1,TRBJ2-1,TRBV2,many
TGCGCCAGCAGCGCCGGGGGCTCGATTATCACAGATACGCAGTATTTT,CASSAGGSIITDTQYF,-,TRBJ2-3,TRBV5-1,many
TGTGCCAGCAGCAATCGACTAGCGGGAGGGTTCTACGAGCAGTACTTC,CASSNRLAGGFYEQYF,TRBD2,TRBJ2-7,TRBV5-5,many
TGCAGTGCCCCTGAGTGGCGGGAGAGCACAGATACGCAGTATTTT,CSAPEWRESTDTQYF,TRBD2,TRBJ2-3,TRBV20-1,many
TGTGCCAGCAGTTCCGGCCTAGCGGGGGCCTTGAGGCAGTACTTC,CASSSGLAGALRQYF,TRBD2,TRBJ2-7,TRBV28,many
TGTGCCAGCAGTTTCTCCGGGACAGGGACGAATGAGCAGTTCTTC,CASSFSGTGTNEQFF,TRBD1,TRBJ2-1,TRBV6-5,many
TGTGCCAGCAGCCGAGGACAGATCGAGCAGTACTTC,CASSRGQIEQYF,-,TRBJ2-7,TRBV7-2,many
TGTGCCAGCAGAGATCCGGGACGGGATACGCAGTATTTT,CASRDPGRDTQYF,-,TRBJ2-3,TRBV6-5,few
TGTGCCAGCTCACCCAAGGCAGAAGAGACCCAGTACTTC,CASSPKAEETQYF,-,TRBJ2-5,TRBV18,many
TGTGCCAGCAGCGTACGCGGGACGTCGGCAGATACGCAGTATTTT,CASSVRGTSADTQYF,-,TRBJ2-3,TRBV7-9,many
TGCGCCAGCAGCTTGGGGGGAATTTATAGCAATCAGCCCCAGCATTTT,CASSLGGIYSNQPQHF,-,TRBJ1-5,TRBV5-1,many
TGTGCCAGCTCACCTCGTGGCGCCTACGAGCAGTACTTC,CASSPRGAYEQYF,-,TRBJ2-7,TRBV18,few
TGTGCCAGCAGTTCAACGGGAGGGCCCTCGGGAGAGCAGTACTTC,CASSSTGGPSGEQYF,TRBD2,TRBJ2-7,TRBV27,few
TGCAGTGCTAGAGTCCCCGGCGCGGTGAATGAGCAGTTCTTC,CSARVPGAVNEQFF,-,TRBJ2-1,TRBV20-1,many
TGCGCCAGCAGCTTTAGCGGGACCTCCTACGAGCAGTACTTC,CASSFSGTSYEQYF,TRBD2,TRBJ2-7,TRBV5-1,many
TGCGCCAGCAGCTTCGAACAGCACTCCTACAATGAGCAGTTCTTC,CASSFEQHSYNEQFF,-,TRBJ2-1,TRBV5-1,-
TGTGCCAGCAGCCCCCTGGGCGGGGCAAACTCTGGAAACACCATATATTTT,CASSPLGGANSGNTIYF,-,TRBJ1-3,TRBV14,many
TGTGCCAGCAGCCAGACGGGCATCCGTTCGGACAACGAGCAGTACTTC,CASSQTGIRSDNEQYF,-,TRBJ2-7,TRBV3-1,many
TGCAGTGCTAGAGGGGGGGGCTTAGGAATCATTACCCACTTC,CSARGGGLGIITHF,-,TRBJ2-7,TRBV20-1,many
TGCGCCAGCAGCTCTAGCGGGAGCGTTTACGAGCAGTACTTC,CASSSSGSVYEQYF,TRBD2,TRBJ2-7,TRBV5-1,many
TGTGCCAGCTCACCACGCCTAGCGGGAGAGACCCAGTACTTC,CASSPRLAGETQYF,TRBD2,TRBJ2-5,TRBV18,many
TGCGCCAGCAGCGGTAGTCAGGTTTCTGAAGCTTTCTTT,CASSGSQVSEAFF,-,TRBJ1-1,TRBV5-1,many
TGCGCCAGCAGCCGAGCTTCCGGGACAGGGAGGACCGGGGAGCTGTTTTTT,CASSRASGTGRTGELFF,TRBD1,TRBJ2-2,TRBV4-3,many
TGTGCCAGCATGCGGCAGGCCCTCGCCTACGAGCAGTACTTC,CASMRQALAYEQYF,-,TRBJ2-7,TRBV6-2/TRBV6-3,many
TGTGCCAGCAGTCCCCTACAGGAGTTCACCGGGGAGCTGTTTTTT,CASSPLQEFTGELFF,-,TRBJ2-2,TRBV27,-
TGTGCCGGAACCTCGAACAGGGCGAATGAAAAACTGTTTTTT,CAGTSNRANEKLFF,-,TRBJ1-4,TRBV28,many
TGTGCCAGCAGCCAGGCCGGGACTCTGAAATACAATGAGCAGTTCTTC,CASSQAGTLKYNEQFF,-,TRBJ2-1,TRBV3-1,many
TGTGCCAGCAGTTATCCAGGCACAGATACGCAGTATTTT,CASSYPGTDTQYF,-,TRBJ2-3,TRBV6-6,many
TGTGCCAGTACCCGACTGGCGAACACCGGGGAGCTGTTTTTT,CASTRLANTGELFF,-,TRBJ2-2,TRBV12-3/TRBV12-4,many
TGCAGCGTTTGCCCGACAGGGACCGGGGAGCTGTTTTTT,CSVCPTGTGELFF,TRBD1,TRBJ2-2,TRBV29-1,many
TGTGCCACCTCTGACCCGCCCGGGACAGATACGCAGTATTTT,CATSDPPGTDTQYF,-,TRBJ2-3,TRBV19,many
TGTGCCAGCAGCCAAGTCCGGGACAGGGAGTCGGCTTTCTTT,CASSQVRDRESAFF,TRBD1,TRBJ1-1,TRBV14,many
TGTGCCTGGACGGCAGGGTTGGGCATTCAGTACTTC,CAWTAGLGIQYF,-,TRBJ2-4,TRBV30,many
TGTGCCAGTTCCTCACTAGCGGGAGCCTATGAGCAGTTCTTC,CASSSLAGAYEQFF,TRBD2,TRBJ2-1,TRBV28,many
TGTGCCAGTGGGCTGGGGTACAATGAGCAGTTCTTC,CASGLGYNEQFF,-,TRBJ2-1,TRBV7-2,many
TGTGCCATCAGTGAACAGGGTAGGGGCAATCAGCCCCAGCATTTT,CAISEQGRGNQPQHF,-,TRBJ1-5,TRBV10-3,many
TGTGCCAGCAGCGTAGGGACAGGGGGGGAAAAACTGTTTTTT,CASSVGTGGEKLFF,TRBD1,TRBJ1-4,TRBV9,many
TGTGCCACCAGCCCCTCAGGGGGGGGCTACACCTTC,CATSPSGGGYTF,TRBD1,TRBJ1-2,TRBV15,many
TGCAGTGCTAGAGGGGGGGGGGTAGGGAACACTGAAGCTTTCTTT,CSARGGGVGNTEAFF,-,TRBJ1-1,TRBV20-1,many
TGTGCCAGCAGCCGGCGTGGAGCGGGAGCCTACGAGCAGTACTTC,CASSRRGAGAYEQYF,TRBD2,TRBJ2-7,TRBV7-2,many
TGTGCCAGCAGTGTACGACTAGCGGTCTTGGGAGAGACCCAGTACTTC,CASSVRLAVLGETQYF,TRBD2,TRBJ2-5,TRBV6-8,many
TGTGCCAGCAAGTCCTGGGGGGGAAGCACAGATACGCAGTATTTT,CASKSWGGSTDTQYF,TRBD2,TRBJ2-3,TRBV5-4,many
TGTGCCTGGAGTGTACGGGTAAGCTCCTACAATGAGCAGTTCTTC,CAWSVRVSSYNEQFF,-,TRBJ2-1,TRBV30,few
TGTGCCAGCAGCCTGACAGGGAATCCCTACGAGCAGTACTTC,CASSLTGNPYEQYF,TRBD1,TRBJ2-7,TRBV3-1,many
TGTGCCAGCAGCTTCAGGGGGCGCGACTATGGCTACACCTTC,CASSFRGRDYGYTF,TRBD1,TRBJ1-2,TRBV7-8,many
TGCAGCGCAACAGGACAGACCTACGAGCAGTACTTC,CSATGQTYEQYF,-,TRBJ2-7,TRBV29-1,many
TGCGCCAGCAGCCAAGGCCCGAGCCCCTACGAGCAGTACTTC,CASSQGPSPYEQYF,-,TRBJ2-7,TRBV4-3,-
TGTGCCAGCAGCTTAGTGGGATCCGCGACGGGATTAAATTCACCCCTCCACTTT,CASSLVGSATGLNSPLHF,-,TRBJ1-6,TRBV7-9,many
TGTGCCAGCAGCCAAGATCCCGGGGCCACAGATACGCAGTATTTT,CASSQDPGATDTQYF,-,TRBJ2-3,TRBV4-2,many
TGTGCCAGCAGCCAAGGCCGGACAGGGCTATACAATGAGCAGTTCTTC,CASSQGRTGLYNEQFF,TRBD1,TRBJ2-1,TRBV14,many
TGTGCCAGCAGCTCTTACGGGACACTGCCCTACGAGCAGTACTTC,CASSSYGTLPYEQYF,-,TRBJ2-7,TRBV7-2,many
TGTGCCAGCAGCAGGGGTGGTGGCACAGATACGCAGTATTTT,CASSRGGGTDTQYF,-,TRBJ2-3,TRBV6-2/TRBV6-3,-
TGTGCCAGCAGTTACCGGACGAGAGTGACAGGGGCTCATGGAAACACCATATATTTT,CASSYRTRVTGAHGNTIYF,TRBD1,TRBJ1-3,TRBV6-2/TRBV6-3,many